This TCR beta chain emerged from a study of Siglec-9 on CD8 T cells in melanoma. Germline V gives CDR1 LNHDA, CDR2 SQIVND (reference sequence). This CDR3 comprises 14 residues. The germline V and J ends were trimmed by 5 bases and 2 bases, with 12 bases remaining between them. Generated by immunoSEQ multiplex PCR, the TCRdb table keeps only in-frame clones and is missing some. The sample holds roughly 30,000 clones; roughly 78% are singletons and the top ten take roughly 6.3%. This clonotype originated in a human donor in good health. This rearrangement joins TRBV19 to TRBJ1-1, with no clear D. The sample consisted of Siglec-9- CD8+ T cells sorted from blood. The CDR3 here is CASSYYTGNTEAFF. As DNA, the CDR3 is TGTGCCAGTAGTTATTACACGGGAAACACTGAAGCTTTCTTT.